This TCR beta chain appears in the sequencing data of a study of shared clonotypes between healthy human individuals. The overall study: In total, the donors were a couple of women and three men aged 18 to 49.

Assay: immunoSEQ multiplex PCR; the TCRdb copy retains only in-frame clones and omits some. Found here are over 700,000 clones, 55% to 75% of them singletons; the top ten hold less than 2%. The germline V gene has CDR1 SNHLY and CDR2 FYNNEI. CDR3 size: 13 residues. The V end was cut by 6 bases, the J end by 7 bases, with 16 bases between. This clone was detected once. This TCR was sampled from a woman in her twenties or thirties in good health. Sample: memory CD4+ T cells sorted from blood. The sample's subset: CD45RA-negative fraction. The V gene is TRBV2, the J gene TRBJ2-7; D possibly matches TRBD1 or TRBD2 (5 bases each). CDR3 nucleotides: TGTGCCAGCAGGGTTTCATGGGACGGAGAGCAGTACTTC. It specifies CASRVSWDGEQYF.